This T cell receptor beta chain was found in a study of blood T cell repertoires in COVID-19. In the study's own analysis: Amplifying reference gene primers gave estimates of nucleated cell counts. Some clones are missing from TCRdb's copy, which holds only in-frame ones; the method was immunoSEQ multiplex PCR. From that table come the V and J calls and clone size; the DNA was used to work out D and trimming. Of a few hundred thousand clones listed, around nine tenths are singletons. The V gene lost 3 bases and the J gene lost 6 bases, with 7 bases spanning the gap. The CDR3 is 12 amino acids. Germline lookup yields CDR1 SGHTS and CDR2 YDEGEE. This clone was counted many times.

The chain couples TRBV5-8 to TRBJ1-3; D remains ambiguous. The receptor was derived from a man aged 30-40 years with active or convalescent COVID-19. Sequenced: peripheral blood. CDR3 amino acids: CASSYSQNTIYF. As DNA, the CDR3 is TGTGCCAGCAGCTACTCGCAAAACACCATATATTTT.